This T cell receptor beta chain appears in the sequencing data of a study of blood T cell repertoires in COVID-19. Overall study: Some COVID-19 samples were acute and others convalescent; all came from the United States, Italy and Spain.

Original methodology: It was from reference gene primer amplification that nucleated cell counts were estimated. Assay: immunoSEQ multiplex PCR; the TCRdb copy retains only in-frame clones and omits some. V and J calls and clone size are as listed in that table; D and trimming were resolved from the DNA. The sample records roughly 150,000 clones, roughly 71% being singletons. Trimming at V came to 6 bases and at J to 5 bases, leaving 11 bases not matched to a gene. This CDR3 is 16 amino acids long. Germline V gene data show CDR1 as MNHEY and CDR2 as SMNVEV (reference sequence). The source is a woman of 80 years or more with acute or convalescent COVID-19. Source material: peripheral blood. This chain links TRBV27 with TRBJ2-1, with 9 bases identical to TRBD2. The CDR3 DNA follows: TGTGCCAGCAGCAACATCGCGGGGGGGGAAAACAATGAGCAGTTCTTC. Protein sequence: CASSNIAGGENNEQFF.